One sample yielded the 19 T cell receptor beta chains listed below, sequenced in a study of shared clonotypes between healthy human individuals. The repertoire was sequenced with immunoSEQ multiplex PCR; TCRdb's copy has only in-frame clones and lacks some. The sample carries fewer than 3 million clones, roughly 90% recorded once. The sample comprised naive CD4+ T cells from PBMCs. Subset denoted: CD45RA+ positively selected. Source of these receptors: a man between 18 and 35 years old in good health. Some clones in this sample may be carry-over from other donors' samples.

This clone was detected only a few times. The gene calls are TRBV10-3 and TRBJ2-1; D is unresolved. Germline V CDR1 and CDR2: ENHRY, SYGVKD. The CDR3 covers 12 residues. The V end lost 4 bases, the J end lost 7 bases, and 8 bases lay between the germline ends. CDR3 residues: CAISGRDNEQFF. DNA for the CDR3: TGTGCCATCAGTGGTAGGGATAATGAGCAGTTCTTC.

V and J are TRBV5-1 and TRBJ2-1, with D uncertain. In germline, CDR1 is SGHRS, CDR2 YFSETQ. The V gene lost 4 bases and the J gene lost 1 base, with 18 bases spanning the gap. CDR3 length: 17 residues. CDR3: CASSLGGPPKSYNEQFF. As DNA, the CDR3 is TGCGCCAGCAGCCTGGGTGGCCCACCAAAATCCTACAATGAGCAGTTCTTC. Together with reference TRBV5-1 and TRBJ2-1, the CDR3 gives the full variable domain: KAGVTQTPRYLIKTRGQQVTLSCSPISGHRSVSWYQQTPGQGLQFLFEYFSETQRNKGNFPGRFSGRQFSNSRSEMNVSTLELGDSALYLCASSLGGPPKSYNEQFFGPGTRLTVL.

The chain recombines TRBV28 with TRBJ2-3; D might be TRBD2 (6 bases). Trimming took off 2 bases at V and 5 bases at J, with 8 bases between the two ends. The CDR3 contains 13 residues. Germline values: CDR1 MDHEN, CDR2 SYDVKM. The CDR3: CASSLRLGDTQYF. The CDR3 DNA sequence: TGTGCCAGCAGTTTAAGACTAGGAGATACGCAGTATTTT.

The chain couples TRBV27 to TRBJ2-3; D call uncertain. CDR1 is MNHEY, CDR2 SMNVEV, per germline (reference sequence). V shed 1 base and J shed 2 bases, with 13 bases lying between them. This CDR3 spans 16 amino acids. CDR3 bases: TGTGCCAGCAGTTTATTTGCCCTTTTAAACACAGATACGCAGTATTTT. It specifies CASSLFALLNTDTQYF.

For this clone: The identical CDR3 is also encoded by other nucleotide sequences in the sample. V and J are TRBV5-1 and TRBJ2-1; 7 nucleotides match TRBD2. In germline, CDR1 is SGHRS, CDR2 YFSETQ. After removal of 0 bases from V and 3 bases from J, the junction contained 0 bases not matched to a gene. The CDR3 runs 14 residues. The CDR3 loop reads CASSLGTSYNEQFF. The CDR3 nucleotides are TGCGCCAGCAGCTTGGGGACTAGCTACAATGAGCAGTTCTTC.

V and J are TRBV9 and TRBJ2-1, with D uncertain. V lost 0 bases and J lost 7, with 11 bases in between. Germline V gene lookup returns CDR1 SGDLS and CDR2 YYNGEE. The CDR3 is 14 residues long. The CDR3 region is CASSVEPQGNEQFF. CDR3 in DNA: TGTGCCAGCAGCGTAGAACCGCAAGGGAATGAGCAGTTCTTC.

The rearrangement links TRBV4-1 to TRBJ2-1, with D hard to call. V lost 6 bases, J lost 2 bases, and 14 bases lay in between. The germline V gene encodes CDR1 MGHRA and CDR2 YSYEKL. The CDR3 length is 15 residues. The CDR3 DNA reads TGCGCCAGCAGTCTCCAGAAATTCGCCTACAATGAGCAGTTCTTC. As protein: CASSLQKFAYNEQFF.

The genes are TRBV5-4 and TRBJ2-3; 7 bases align to TRBD2. CDR1 and CDR2 from the germline V gene are SGHNT and YYREEE (reference sequence). V gave up 0 bases and J gave up 4 bases; unmatched junction bases: 5. The CDR3 covers 15 residues. The CDR3 reads CASSLGGSYSDTQYF. In nucleotides, the CDR3 is TGTGCCAGCAGCTTGGGCGGGAGTTATTCAGATACGCAGTATTTT.

CDR3: CASSFGAEQFF. CDR3 DNA sequence: TGTGCCAGCAGTTTCGGGGCTGAGCAGTTCTTC. The chain uses TRBV6-6 and TRBJ2-1; D is possibly TRBD1 or TRBD2 (5 bases each). Germline values: CDR1 MNHNY, CDR2 SVGAGI (reference sequence). There are 11 residues in the CDR3. V was trimmed by 4 bases and J by 9 bases, leaving 7 bases between them.

This sequence joins TRBV5-1 and TRBJ2-7; D may be TRBD2 (6 bases). V was pared by 4 bases and J by 9 bases, with 17 bases between. The CDR3 consists of 13 residues. CDR1 and CDR2 from the germline V gene are SGHRS and YFSETQ. The DNA for the CDR3 is TGCGCCAGCAGCCTCTTGGAGTTGCGGGGGCAGTACTTC. It specifies CASSLLELRGQYF.

The V gene is TRBV15, the J gene TRBJ2-3; D call uncertain. V was pared by 8 bases and J by 8 bases, with 8 bases between. This CDR3 is 10 amino acids long. CDR1 and CDR2 from the germline V gene are LNHNV and YYDKDF (reference sequence). CDR3 residues: CATVPGTQYF. For the CDR3, the DNA is TGTGCCACCGTGCCGGGTACGCAGTATTTT. The whole variable domain, filled in from reference TRBV15 and TRBJ2-3, reads DAMVIQNPRYQVTQFGKPVTLSCSQTLNHNVMYWYQQKSSQAPKLLFHYYDKDFNNEADTPDNFQSRRPNTSFCFLDIRSPGLGDTAMYLCATVPGTQYFGPGTRLTVL.

This clone was seen just once. The chain combines TRBV28 with TRBJ2-2, with 7 positions matching TRBD2. CDR1 is MDHEN, CDR2 SYDVKM, per germline. This CDR3 is 14 amino acids long. The CDR3 is CASGGTPNTGELFF. CDR3 nucleotides: TGTGCTTCGGGAGGAACACCGAACACCGGGGAGCTGTTTTTT.

CDR3 amino acids: CSVEERFRGREETQYF. In DNA, the CDR3 is TGCAGCGTTGAAGAGAGGTTTCGAGGGCGGGAAGAGACCCAGTACTTC. The chain is built from TRBV29-1 and TRBJ2-5, with D possibly being TRBD2 (5 bases). The CDR3 has 16 amino acids. The germline V gene has CDR1 SQVTM and CDR2 ANQGSEA. Trimming took off 0 bases at V and 3 bases at J, with 17 bases between the two ends.

Regarding this clone: This sample includes further DNA sequences coding for the same CDR3. J is TRBJ2-3 and V is TRBV5-4, with 7 bases aligning to TRBD2. This CDR3 has 14 amino acids. V lost 5 bases and J lost 3; bases outside the gene matches: 6. CDR1 is SGHNT, CDR2 YYREEE, per germline (reference sequence). The CDR3 is CASRAGGRTDTQYF. DNA of the CDR3: TGTGCCAGCAGAGCCGGGGGGAGGACAGATACGCAGTATTTT.

The rearrangement joins TRBV5-6 to TRBJ2-3; no reliable D call. This CDR3 spans 11 amino acids. With 1 base removed from V and 5 bases from J, the gap between germline ends came to 2 bases. Germline CDR1 and CDR2: SGHDT and YYEEEE. The CDR3 spells CASSLIDTQYF. As DNA, the CDR3 is TGTGCCAGCAGCTTGATAGATACGCAGTATTTT.

The rearrangement uses TRBV28 and TRBJ1-5; a weak D match, TRBD1 (6 bases). The V end was cut by 2 bases, the J end by 0 bases, with 26 bases between. The CDR3 sequence is 21 residues long. Per germline, CDR1 MDHEN and CDR2 SYDVKM. Written as DNA, the CDR3 is TGTGCCAGCAGTTTAGTGGGTGTTGCCCGGGGGCGCTTAGATAGCAATCAGCCCCAGCATTTT. Residues: CASSLVGVARGRLDSNQPQHF.

The chain couples TRBV5-6 to TRBJ2-5; 9 positions agree with TRBD1. The CDR3 spans 15 residues. With 3 bases clipped from V and 4 bases from J, the junction kept 7 bases outside the gene matches. Germline lookup yields CDR1 SGHDT and CDR2 YYEEEE. The CDR3 region is CASSSGTGKGETQYF. The CDR3, as DNA: TGTGCCAGCAGCTCCGGGACAGGGAAGGGAGAGACCCAGTACTTC.

This clone was picked up one time. V and J are TRBV4-2 and TRBJ2-7; maybe TRBD2 (5 bases). From germline, CDR1 is LGHNA and CDR2 YNFKEQ. The CDR3 extends over 15 amino acids. Deletions cut 1 base from V and 2 bases from J, with 12 bases between. CDR3 DNA: TGTGCCAGCAGCCAAGGGGCGGGTACCACCTACGAGCAGTACTTC. Translation: CASSQGAGTTYEQYF.

The V and J genes are TRBV10-3 and TRBJ1-1, with a tentative D call TRBD1 (5 bases). Trimming stripped 6 bases from V and 6 bases from J, with 14 bases between. The CDR3 contains 13 residues. Germline V gene lookup returns CDR1 ENHRY and CDR2 SYGVKD. The CDR3 reads CAIRRDLGAEAFF. The CDR3 nucleotides read TGTGCCATCAGAAGGGACCTTGGGGCTGAAGCTTTCTTT.